This TCR beta chain came from a study of tumor-infiltrating lymphocytes in primary liver carcinoma. Study background: The five patients, who were men and women, ranged in age from 30 to 69 years. Stage T1-T3 N0M0 and a size of roughly 4 to 10 cm characterized the tumors. Study results and limitations: Without sorting, CD4+ versus CD8+ T cell repertoires were not compared. Tumors and blood were compared for top-250-clone fraction, and tumors had the significantly higher value (p = 0.039).

The input was around 530 ng total RNA; TCR beta cDNA was made from it with a constant-region primer. Modified slightly, ARM-PCR produced TCR beta libraries over three nested multiplex PCR rounds. The opening two PCR rounds, around 11 cycles each, paired TRBV1-TRBV30 forward primers with a C-beta reverse primer. Each CDR3 protein is one row after TCRdb ran MiXCR on the multiplex PCR reads. Seen here are approximately 330,000 distinct CDR3 sequences, approximately 64% observed once, and the top ten hold about 6.5%. Worth noting for this clonotype: Its antigen is unidentified.

The source of the blood RNA was unsorted whole blood, and germline DNA was extracted as well. V lost 0 bases, J lost 0 bases, and 12 bases lay in between. CDR1 MGHDK and CDR2 SYGVNS come from the germline V gene. The CDR3 covers 17 residues. Sequences were obtained from peripheral blood. The chain has TRBV25-1 and TRBJ1-3; no firm D call. The receptor's source is a man aged 40-49 years with primary liver carcinoma and hepatitis B virus infection. DNA for the CDR3: TGTGCCAGCAGTGAATATGTGAACATCACCTCTGGAAACACCATATATTTT. Encoded protein: CASSEYVNITSGNTIYF.